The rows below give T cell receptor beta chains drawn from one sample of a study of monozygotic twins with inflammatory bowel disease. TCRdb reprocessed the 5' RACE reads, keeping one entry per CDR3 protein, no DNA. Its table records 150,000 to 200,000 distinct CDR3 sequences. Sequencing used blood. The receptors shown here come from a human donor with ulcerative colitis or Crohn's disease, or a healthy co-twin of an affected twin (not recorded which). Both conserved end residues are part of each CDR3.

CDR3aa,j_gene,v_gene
CASSFHRVSNEQYF,TRBJ2-7,TRBV5-5
CASKGGASKYQETQYF,TRBJ2-5,TRBV6-1
CAISDGGHSNQPQHF,TRBJ1-5,TRBV10-3
CAWSVILRGYLNTEAFF,TRBJ1-1,TRBV30
CASSQLTFRDRAGELFF,TRBJ2-2,TRBV4-3
CASSESSVRDTQYF,TRBJ2-3,TRBV10-2
CASSQEHYQPQHF,TRBJ1-5,TRBV4-3
CASSLAGTKGEQYF,TRBJ2-7,TRBV12-3/TRBV12-4
CASSLGLAGGSETQYF,TRBJ2-5,TRBV4-1
CSATPTGHLGEAFF,TRBJ1-1,TRBV20-1
CASRDWVGMNTEAFF,TRBJ1-1,TRBV7-3
CASKGVYSGANVLTF,TRBJ2-6,TRBV27
CSVLKGYGYTF,TRBJ1-2,TRBV29-1
CASSLMGIGGRGAKLFF,TRBJ1-4,TRBV28
CASSTGQNYNEQFF,TRBJ2-1,TRBV5-1
CSETPGLRVDTQYF,TRBJ2-3,TRBV29-1
CASSLRPPFSTSGRYTGELFF,TRBJ2-2,TRBV7-3
CASSTGMWEKLFF,TRBJ1-4,TRBV25-1
CSVIALTYNEQFF,TRBJ2-1,TRBV29-1
CASSPGPGRPQHF,TRBJ1-5,TRBV6-6
CATAEGSEETQYF,TRBJ2-5,TRBV24-1
CAWSPTGPGKNGYTF,TRBJ1-2,TRBV30
CAWNVGGPYNEQFF,TRBJ2-1,TRBV30
CASSEPSTGTWIETQYF,TRBJ2-5,TRBV7-9
CASSSMDSSYNEQFF,TRBJ2-1,TRBV7-3
CASSLALTRGETYEQYF,TRBJ2-7,TRBV7-8
CASSTGEGYTEAFF,TRBJ1-1,TRBV19
CSASSTSGHTDTQYF,TRBJ2-3,TRBV20-1
CSAYQGNNQPQHF,TRBJ1-5,TRBV20-1
CSARVTVGNTIYF,TRBJ1-3,TRBV20-1
CSARSRQGAAEAFF,TRBJ1-1,TRBV20-1
CSASLLLRGAFF,TRBJ1-1,TRBV20-1
CASSFLPAGTQETQYF,TRBJ2-5,TRBV7-9
CASSSSGTSTDTQYF,TRBJ2-3,TRBV28
CSAKRGGTNTGELFF,TRBJ2-2,TRBV20-1
CASTLAGGRSRFYEQYF,TRBJ2-7,TRBV28
CASSYSVFRELNQPQHF,TRBJ1-5,TRBV6-5
CSAQRGPSGETQYF,TRBJ2-5,TRBV20-1
CASSLNGARANIQYF,TRBJ2-4,TRBV7-2
CASRHTGTEAFF,TRBJ1-1,TRBV2
CASSLMSGGAYEQYF,TRBJ2-7,TRBV27
CSVAEFSYNEQFF,TRBJ2-1,TRBV29-1
CASGSLDRNSPLHF,TRBJ1-6,TRBV18
CSVELGLGQPQHF,TRBJ1-5,TRBV29-1
CASSSTGIGYNEQFF,TRBJ2-1,TRBV7-3
CASSLRSGLPNTGELFF,TRBJ2-2,TRBV7-2
CASSPRTGANEQFF,TRBJ2-1,TRBV5-5
CASIIVVPSSYEQYF,TRBJ2-7,TRBV4-3
CASSLTGYHEQYF,TRBJ2-7,TRBV28
CASSLGRTTGELFF,TRBJ2-2,TRBV5-4
CASSPRLAGAGELFF,TRBJ2-2,TRBV14
CASSTPTGGSNYGYTF,TRBJ1-2,TRBV28
CATSDPTGGQPGELFF,TRBJ2-2,TRBV24-1
CASSWLGRGETDTQYF,TRBJ2-3,TRBV5-1